The rows below give T cell receptor beta chains drawn from one sample of a study of Graves' ophthalmopathy and Graves' hyperthyroidism. MiXCR, applied by TCRdb to the multiplex PCR reads, yields one record per CDR3 protein. Here the sample spans some 150,000 distinct CDR3 sequences, 39% being singletons. Input material: peripheral blood. These receptors came from a man aged 30-40 years with Graves' ophthalmopathy. Both conserved end residues are part of each CDR3. The D gene is left open where the match is weak. Only part of the rows carry a size: once, few, many, or a class if the clone is expanded.

d_call clone_size j_call v_call cdr3_aa cdr3_nt
NA many TRBJ2-2 TRBV12-3/TRBV12-4 CASSSEGNTGELFF TGTGCCAGCAGTTCCGAGGGGAACACCGGGGAGCTGTTTTTT
NA many TRBJ2-7 TRBV28 CASRLGSRQYF TGTGCCAGCAGGCTCGGGTCAAGGCAGTACTTC
NA NA TRBJ2-5 TRBV30 CAWTVGDQETQYF TGTGCCTGGACGGTAGGGGACCAAGAGACCCAGTACTTC
NA many TRBJ1-1 TRBV20-1 CSASVGDTEAFF TGCAGTGCTAGTGTAGGGGACACTGAAGCTTTCTTT
TRBD1 many TRBJ1-1 TRBV18 CASSPTGGATEAFF TGTGCCAGCTCACCAACAGGGGGCGCAACTGAAGCTTTCTTT
NA many TRBJ2-7 TRBV4-2 CASSLDLFSYEQYF TGTGCCAGCAGCCTTGACTTATTTTCCTACGAGCAGTACTTC
TRBD2 many TRBJ2-5 TRBV15 CATSRGEGLAGVETQYF TGTGCCACCAGCAGAGGAGAGGGACTAGCGGGAGTTGAGACCCAGTACTTC
NA few TRBJ2-5 TRBV12-3/TRBV12-4 CASSEDGRSQETQYF TGTGCCAGCAGCGAGGACGGCAGGTCACAAGAGACCCAGTACTTC
NA NA TRBJ1-3 TRBV11-2 CASSLVGFGSGSGNTIYF TGTGCCAGCAGCTTAGTCGGATTTGGGAGCGGCTCTGGAAACACCATATATTTT
TRBD2 once TRBJ2-5 TRBV7-2 CASSLALAGIGETQYF TGTGCCAGCAGCTTAGCCCTAGCGGGAATCGGAGAGACCCAGTACTTC
NA few TRBJ1-1 TRBV12-3/TRBV12-4 CASSFEGTEAFF TGTGCCAGCAGTTTCGAGGGGACTGAAGCTTTCTTT
NA NA TRBJ2-7 TRBV28 CASRMRSPTYEQYF TGTGCCAGCAGGATGAGATCACCTACCTACGAGCAGTACTTC
NA many TRBJ2-7 TRBV6-1 CASSPGAGSHEQYF TGTGCCAGCAGCCCCGGGGCCGGGAGCCACGAGCAGTACTTC
TRBD2 many TRBJ2-7 TRBV13 CASSLIGTTPYEQYF TGTGCCAGCAGCTTAATCGGGACTACCCCTTACGAGCAGTACTTC
TRBD2 NA TRBJ2-5 TRBV6-5 CASSYTPGTSGQETQYF TGTGCCAGCAGTTACACACCGGGGACTAGCGGACAAGAGACCCAGTACTTC
NA NA TRBJ1-2 TRBV2 CASYSSLEEGYTF TGTGCCAGCTACTCCTCATTAGAGGAGGGCTACACCTTC
NA NA TRBJ2-7 TRBV20-1 CSARETPGLRSYEQYF TGCAGTGCTAGAGAAACTCCGGGACTGCGGAGCTACGAGCAGTACTTC
TRBD1 NA TRBJ1-6 TRBV12-3/TRBV12-4 CASRPGGDSPLHF TGTGCCAGCAGACCAGGGGGCGATTCACCCCTCCACTTT
TRBD1 NA TRBJ2-7 TRBV27 CASSLDRGAFYEQYF TGTGCCAGCAGTCTTGACAGGGGGGCCTTCTACGAGCAGTACTTC
NA many TRBJ1-1 TRBV6-1 CASSDQGAHAEAFF TGTGCCAGCAGTGACCAAGGGGCTCATGCTGAAGCTTTCTTT
TRBD2 many TRBJ2-4 TRBV28 CASRHGLAKKAKNIQYF TGTGCCAGCAGACACGGACTAGCGAAAAAAGCCAAAAACATTCAGTACTTC
NA many TRBJ1-1 TRBV4-1 CASSPPLGETEAFF TGCGCCAGCAGCCCGCCGTTGGGGGAGACTGAAGCTTTCTTT
NA many TRBJ1-2 TRBV2 CASSDQGESYGYTF TGTGCCAGCAGTGATCAAGGGGAGAGCTATGGCTACACCTTC
TRBD2 many TRBJ2-2 TRBV9 CASSVQLAGGNGRYDTGELFF TGTGCCAGCAGCGTGCAACTAGCGGGAGGAAACGGTCGGTACGACACCGGGGAGCTGTTTTTT
NA NA TRBJ1-3 TRBV6-1 CASSRTGTELGTIYF TGTGCCAGCAGTCGTACCGGGACGGAGCTGGGCACCATATATTTT
NA many TRBJ2-5 TRBV11-2 CASSPSFDQAGGTQYF TGTGCCAGCAGCCCCTCCTTTGACCAGGCTGGAGGGACCCAGTACTTC
NA NA TRBJ2-6 TRBV11-2 CASRGLNSGANVLTF TGTGCCAGCAGGGGCCTAAACTCTGGGGCCAACGTCCTGACTTTC
NA many TRBJ1-5 TRBV28 CASSLWADRRRNQPQHF TGTGCCAGCAGTTTATGGGCAGACAGGAGGCGAAATCAGCCCCAGCATTTT
NA few TRBJ2-7 TRBV6-2/TRBV6-3 CASSHRAYEQYF TGTGCCAGCAGTCATCGGGCCTACGAGCAGTACTTC
TRBD1 many TRBJ1-1 TRBV19 CASSIGTGVNTEAFF TGTGCCAGTAGTATAGGGACAGGGGTGAACACTGAAGCTTTCTTT
TRBD1 NA TRBJ2-5 TRBV7-8 CASSSGGEETQYF TGTGCCAGCAGCTCAGGGGGCGAAGAGACCCAGTACTTC
TRBD1 NA TRBJ1-5 TRBV27 CASRNSGGQPQHF TGTGCCAGCAGAAACTCAGGGGGGCAGCCCCAGCATTTT
NA many TRBJ2-2 TRBV24-1 CATSSRVAGELFF TGTGCCACCAGCAGCAGGGTTGCCGGGGAGCTGTTTTTT
NA many TRBJ1-5 TRBV30 CAWPGQTSLGYSNQPQHF TGTGCCTGGCCTGGACAGACCTCCTTGGGGTATAGCAATCAGCCCCAGCATTTT